This TCR beta chain was observed in a study of response to subunit inactivated influenza vaccine. Regarding the study as a whole: Few new T cells, the authors suggested, are recruited by each seasonal influenza vaccination.

TCRdb analysed the RT-PCR reads with MiXCR anew, one entry per CDR3 protein. The sample yields roughly 700,000 distinct CDR3 sequences, around 13% seen once. This clonotype was observed many times. Its antigen is currently unknown. This CDR3 contains 11 residues. Germline V gene sequence: CDR1 SQVTM, CDR2 ANQGSEA. Trimming left V 7 bases short and J 6 bases short, with 11 bases between. The material was PBMCs from blood, obtained approximately 15 days before vaccination. The receptor's source is a man aged 45-65 years who received an inactivated influenza vaccine. The V call is TRBV29-1, the J call TRBJ2-3; D unresolved. The CDR3 spells CSAKHTDTQYF. The CDR3 DNA reads as TGCAGCGCCAAACATACGGATACGCAGTATTTT.